Described below is a single T cell receptor (beta chain) sequence and its context. The data stem from a study of cytomegalovirus exposure and HLA in healthy donors. Looking at the study overall: An early release of data contained 75 million to 90 million unique TCRs, which came from HLA-typed donors.

Between the trimmed V and J ends, which lost 6 bases and 5 bases, there was a span of 7 bases. The CDR3 runs to 11 residues. The germline V gene has CDR1 SNHLY and CDR2 FYNNEI. Both 60 Vbeta primers and 13 Jbeta primers went into the PCR. TCRdb keeps only in-frame clones here, not all; method: immunoSEQ multiplex PCR. The table records 130,000 or so clones, over 75% of them present only once. The rearrangement uses TRBV2 and TRBJ1-2; no clear D gene. The sequence derives from a woman between 18 and 29 years old in good health and CMV-seronegative. Sample: PBMCs. The CDR3 protein is CASRRGYGYTF. CDR3 in DNA: TGTGCCAGCAGGAGAGGGTATGGCTACACCTTC.